These 27 T cell receptor beta chains came from one sample sequenced in a study of cytomegalovirus exposure and HLA in healthy donors. This PCR relied on a set of 60 Vbeta primers and 13 Jbeta primers. This table comes from immunoSEQ multiplex PCR, and its TCRdb copy is limited to in-frame clones, with some not included. In the table there are roughly 100,000 clones, roughly 13% of which are singletons. Sequencing was carried out using PBMCs. The source of these receptors is a man aged 40-50 years in good health and CMV-seropositive.

The chain recombines TRBV6-5 with TRBJ1-1; possibly TRBD1 for D (6 bases). Trimming took off 6 bases at V and 1 base at J, with 9 bases between the two ends. This CDR3 is built from 13 residues. Looked up from germline, CDR1 is MNHEY and CDR2 is SVGAGI. CDR3 bases: TGTGCCAGCAGGGGACAATGGAACACTGAAGCTTTCTTT. Translated: CASRGQWNTEAFF.

V and J are TRBV6-5 and TRBJ2-5; 12 bases align to TRBD1. Germline V gives CDR1 MNHEY, CDR2 SVGAGI. This CDR3 is built from 15 residues. With 5 bases clipped from V and 5 bases from J, the junction kept 6 bases outside the gene matches. Here the CDR3 DNA reads TGTGCCAGCAGTGGGAGGGACAGGGGGCTTGAGACCCAGTACTTC. Translating gives CASSGRDRGLETQYF.

The chain recombines TRBV30 with TRBJ2-7; TRBD2 matches 7 bases. V was clipped by 2 bases and J by 5 bases; unmatched bases: 6. The CDR3 is 13 residues long. Germline V gene data show CDR1 as GTSNPN and CDR2 as SVGIG (reference sequence). CDR3 sequence (DNA): TGTGCCTGGAGTCTAGGGAGGGGTAACGAGCAGTACTTC. This codes for CAWSLGRGNEQYF.

The V call is TRBV19, the J call TRBJ2-7; D might be TRBD2 (5 bases). The germline gives CDR1 LNHDA, CDR2 SQIVND (reference sequence). Trimming removed 2 bases at V and 8 bases at J, with 7 bases between. The CDR3 runs to 11 residues. CDR3 region: CASSISGKQYF. The CDR3 coding sequence is TGTGCCAGTAGTATATCGGGGAAGCAGTACTTC.

This clone was counted a few times. The chain employs TRBV23-1 and TRBJ2-7, with TRBD1 matching over 8 bases. TRBV23-1 is an open reading frame whose function is uncertain. CDR3 length: 15 residues. Unmatched junction bases numbered 7, after V lost 4 bases and J lost 2 bases. CDR3 protein: CASSRQGRRAYEQYF. The CDR3 DNA follows: TGCGCCAGCAGTCGACAGGGGAGACGGGCCTACGAGCAGTACTTC.

The rearrangement links TRBV11-2 to TRBJ2-1, with D perhaps TRBD2 (6 bases). This CDR3 spans 13 amino acids. Germline assignment: CDR1 SGHAT and CDR2 FQNNGV. Deletions cut 5 bases from V and 16 bases from J, with 21 bases between. This CDR3 reads CASSLRGPREIFF. CDR3 bases: TGTGCCAGCAGCCTCCGCGGGCCCCGGGAGATTTTCTTC.

The chain is built from TRBV15 and TRBJ2-3; D gene unclear. Trimming took off 1 base at V and 6 bases at J, with 11 bases between the two ends. The CDR3 extends over 14 amino acids. CDR1 is LNHNV and CDR2 is YYDKDF in the germline V gene (reference sequence). CDR3 residues: CATSRVVVLDTQYF. The CDR3 coding sequence is TGTGCCACCAGCAGAGTAGTAGTATTGGATACGCAGTATTTT.

CDR3 DNA sequence: TGCGCCACCCCCGGGACAGGCCTAAGGACCGGGGAGCTGTTTTTT. Its protein is CATPGTGLRTGELFF. The V and J genes are TRBV23-1 and TRBJ2-2; 8 bases map to TRBD1. TRBV23-1 is an ORF for which the function is uncertain. After removal of 10 bases from V and 5 bases from J, the junction contained 12 bases not matched to a gene. This CDR3 region has 15 residues.

This clone was seen a few times. The chain employs TRBV19 and TRBJ1-5; the D gene is possibly TRBD1 (6 bases). CDR1 is LNHDA, CDR2 SQIVND, per germline (reference sequence). This CDR3 is 14 amino acids long. V was cut by 5 bases and J by 6 bases, with 14 bases left in between. Written as DNA, the CDR3 is TGTGCCAGTAGTCCTTACAGGGAAGCTCAGCCCCAGCATTTT. It codes for CASSPYREAQPQHF.

The CDR3 is CASSLYMGEQFF. CDR3 DNA: TGTGCCAGCAGTTTATACATGGGCGAGCAGTTCTTC. The rearrangement uses TRBV27 and TRBJ2-1, with no clear D. The V end lost 1 base, the J end lost 10 bases, and 8 bases lay between the germline ends. The CDR3 covers 12 residues. The V gene's germline CDR1 is MNHEY and CDR2 SMNVEV (reference sequence).

This clone has only a few counts. The rearrangement links TRBV4-1 to TRBJ2-7, with 8 bases matching TRBD1. The CDR3 runs 14 residues. The V gene end was trimmed by 3 bases and the J gene end by 4 bases; junction bases not matched to a gene: 5. Germline V gives CDR1 MGHRA, CDR2 YSYEKL. The CDR3 loop is CASSHGDRGYEQYF. The DNA of the CDR3 is TGCGCCAGCAGCCATGGCGACAGGGGATACGAGCAGTACTTC.

The J gene is TRBJ1-3, the V gene TRBV6-1; the D gene is possibly TRBD1 (6 bases). CDR3 length: 14 residues. CDR1 and CDR2 from the germline V gene are MNHNS and SASEGT. V lost 7 bases and J 2 bases, leaving 12 bases between the germline ends. The CDR3 sequence is CASTMDRTGNTIYF. CDR3 in DNA: TGTGCCAGCACCATGGACAGAACTGGAAACACCATATATTTT.

The sample holds a few counts of this clone. CDR3 nucleotide sequence: TGTGCCACCGGGCCCAGGGAAGGAGAAAAACTGTTTTTT. Its translation is CATGPREGEKLFF. This chain uses TRBV15 with TRBJ1-4, with D perhaps TRBD1 (5 bases). Trimming removed 8 bases at V and 8 bases at J, with 15 bases between. Germline V gives CDR1 LNHNV, CDR2 YYDKDF (reference sequence). There are 13 residues in the CDR3.

The V and J genes are TRBV5-6 and TRBJ2-7, with 8 positions matching TRBD1. Germline V gives CDR1 SGHDT, CDR2 YYEEEE. The CDR3 sequence is 14 residues long. Trimming removed 4 bases from V and 4 bases from J; junction bases left unmatched: 7. CDR3 nucleotide sequence: TGTGCCAGCAGCAGGACAGGGAGGCTGTACGAGCAGTACTTC. This gives the protein CASSRTGRLYEQYF.

This clone came up a few times. The chain uses TRBV12-5 and TRBJ2-3, with D tentatively TRBD2 (5 bases). Between the trimmed V and J ends, which lost 0 bases and 2 bases, there was a span of 12 bases. The germline CDR1 and CDR2 sequences are LGHNT and FRNRAP. The CDR3 is made up of 16 amino acids. The CDR3 protein is CASGLVLRAYTDTQYF. DNA of the CDR3: TGTGCTAGTGGTTTGGTATTGAGGGCCTACACAGATACGCAGTATTTT.

This sequence joins TRBV9 and TRBJ2-5; a weak D match, TRBD2 (7 bases). Germline V gene data show CDR1 as SGDLS and CDR2 as YYNGEE. This CDR3 has 14 amino acids. V was cut by 4 bases and J by 2 bases, with 12 bases left in between. The CDR3 DNA sequence: TGTGCCAGCAGCAGAGGGGGAGGGCAAGAGACCCAGTACTTC. It translates to CASSRGGGQETQYF.

This clone was seen a handful of times. The chain combines TRBV27 with TRBJ2-1; D perhaps matches TRBD2 (6 bases). The V and J ends lost 4 bases and 10 bases respectively, with 17 bases between them. This CDR3 spans 14 amino acids. CDR1 is MNHEY and CDR2 is SMNVEV in the germline V gene (reference sequence). The CDR3 nucleotides read TGTGCCAGCAGTTCCCTTACTAGCCCCGGGGAGCAGTTCTTC. Its protein is CASSSLTSPGEQFF.

The CDR3 coding sequence is TGTGCCAGCAGTGCCCCCGGGACTGCTCCTAGCACAGATACGCAGTATTTT. Encoded protein: CASSAPGTAPSTDTQYF. The chain has TRBV6-1 and TRBJ2-3; possibly TRBD2 for D (6 bases). The CDR3 contains 17 residues. The V gene's germline CDR1 is MNHNS and CDR2 SASEGT. Trimming pared 4 bases from V and 0 bases from J, leaving 17 bases between.

The chain recombines TRBV2 with TRBJ1-1; possible D gene TRBD1, 6 bases. The ends were cut back, 6 bases at V and 1 base at J, with 12 bases in the middle. In germline, CDR1 is SNHLY, CDR2 FYNNEI. This CDR3 region has 14 residues. CDR3 DNA sequence: TGTGCCAGCAGCCCGGGACACGGGAACACTGAAGCTTTCTTT. Encoded protein: CASSPGHGNTEAFF.

V and J are TRBV6-5 and TRBJ1-5; D unclear. V shed 0 bases and J shed 3 bases, with 9 bases lying between them. Germline V gives CDR1 MNHEY, CDR2 SVGAGI. The CDR3 is made up of 15 amino acids. The CDR3 DNA is TGTGCCAGCAGTTACTCGATCGGGTCCAATCAGCCCCAGCATTTT. Translation: CASSYSIGSNQPQHF.

The chain combines TRBV4-3 with TRBJ2-7; maybe TRBD2 (5 bases). Germline V CDR1 and CDR2: LGHNA, YSLEER. The CDR3 length is 13 residues. Trimming removed 0 bases at V and 3 bases at J, with 6 bases between. The CDR3 loop reads CASSQDGVYEQYF. In DNA form, the CDR3 reads TGCGCCAGCAGCCAAGACGGGGTCTACGAGCAGTACTTC.

Only a few counts were recorded for this clone. The chain is built from TRBV30 and TRBJ2-7, with D maybe TRBD1 (6 bases). The CDR3 covers 13 residues. Germline CDR1 GTSNPN, CDR2 SVGIG (reference sequence). Trimming shortened V by 1 base and J by 3 bases, and 10 bases separated the two germline ends. The CDR3 region is CAWSGLGGYEQYF. DNA for the CDR3: TGTGCCTGGAGTGGGCTAGGGGGCTACGAGCAGTACTTC.

The J gene is TRBJ2-2, the V gene TRBV29-1, with 7 bases that match TRBD2. Germline lookup yields CDR1 SQVTM and CDR2 ANQGSEA. Losses at the gene ends were 7 bases for V and 5 bases for J; bases not matched to a gene: 7. CDR3 length equals 13 residues. CDR3 nucleotides: TGCAGCGGTAGGCGAGCGGGAACCGGGGAGCTGTTTTTT. Translation: CSGRRAGTGELFF.

This clone was counted only a few times. At one end the junction does not follow the germline gene, possibly because of a read error. The same CDR3 also results from other DNA sequences found in this sample. The V gene is TRBV6-1, the J gene TRBJ2-3, with TRBD1 matching 7 bases. The V gene's germline CDR1 is MNHNS and CDR2 SASEGT. The CDR3 spans 18 residues. CDR3 nucleotides: TGTGCCAGCAGTGAAACCTCTTACCGGGACAGCTTAACGGATACGCAGTATTTC. It encodes CASSETSYRDSLTDTQYF.

The chain has TRBV5-4 and TRBJ2-1; 7 bases are shared with TRBD2. The V gene's germline CDR1 is SGHNT and CDR2 YYREEE (reference sequence). Unmatched junction bases numbered 10, after V lost 4 bases and J lost 0 bases. The CDR3 runs to 17 residues. CDR3 residues: CASSPSRRGSSYNEQFF. The CDR3 region has the DNA TGTGCCAGCAGCCCCTCCCGGCGCGGGAGCTCCTACAATGAGCAGTTCTTC.

The V gene is TRBV4-3, the J gene TRBJ2-3, with D maybe TRBD1 (5 bases). CDR1 and CDR2 (germline): LGHNA, YSLEER. V lost 0 bases, J lost 4 bases, and 11 bases lay in between. This CDR3 spans 15 amino acids. CDR3 sequence: CASSQETALADTQYF. As DNA, the CDR3 is TGCGCCAGCAGCCAAGAGACAGCCCTGGCAGATACGCAGTATTTT.

This clone occurred a few times. The J gene is TRBJ1-6, the V gene TRBV5-7; 8 nucleotides agree with TRBD1. TRBV5-7 is an ORF, and what it does is uncertain. The CDR3 has 14 amino acids. Germline trimming cut 1 base from V and 8 bases from J; bases unmatched to any gene: 2. The DNA for the CDR3 is TGTGCCAGCAGCTTGAAACAGGGGGATTCACCCCTCCACTTT. It translates to CASSLKQGDSPLHF.